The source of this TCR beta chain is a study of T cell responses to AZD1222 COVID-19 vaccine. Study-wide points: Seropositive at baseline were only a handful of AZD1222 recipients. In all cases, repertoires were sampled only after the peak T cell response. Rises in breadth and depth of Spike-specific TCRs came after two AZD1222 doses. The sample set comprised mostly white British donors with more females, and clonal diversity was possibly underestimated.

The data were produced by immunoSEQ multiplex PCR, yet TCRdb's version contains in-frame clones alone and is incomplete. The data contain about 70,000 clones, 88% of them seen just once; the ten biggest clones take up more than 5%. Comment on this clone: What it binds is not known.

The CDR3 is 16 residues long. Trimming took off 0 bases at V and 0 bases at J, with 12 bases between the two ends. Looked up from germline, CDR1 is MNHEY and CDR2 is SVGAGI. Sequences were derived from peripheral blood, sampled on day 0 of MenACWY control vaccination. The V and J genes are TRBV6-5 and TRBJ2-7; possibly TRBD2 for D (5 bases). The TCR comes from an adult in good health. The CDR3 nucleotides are TGTGCCAGCAGTTACTCCCCCGCGGGCAGCTCCTACGAGCAGTACTTC. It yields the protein CASSYSPAGSSYEQYF.